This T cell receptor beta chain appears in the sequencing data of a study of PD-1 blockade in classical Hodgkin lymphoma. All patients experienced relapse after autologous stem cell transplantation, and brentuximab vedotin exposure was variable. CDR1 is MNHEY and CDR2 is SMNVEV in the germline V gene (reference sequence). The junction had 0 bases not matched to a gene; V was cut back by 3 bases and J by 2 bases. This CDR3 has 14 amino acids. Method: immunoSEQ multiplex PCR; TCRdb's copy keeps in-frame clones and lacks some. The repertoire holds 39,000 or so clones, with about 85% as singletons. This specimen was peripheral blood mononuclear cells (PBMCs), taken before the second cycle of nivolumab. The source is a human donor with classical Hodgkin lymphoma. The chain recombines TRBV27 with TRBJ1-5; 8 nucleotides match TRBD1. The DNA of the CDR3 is TGTGCCAGCAGTTTGACAGGGGGCAATCAGCCCCAGCATTTT. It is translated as CASSLTGGNQPQHF.